What follows are 31 T cell receptor beta chains derived from one specimen sequenced in a study of CD8+ T cells in alopecia areata (dated by TCRdb to the late 2010s). Receptor libraries were prepared by the immunoSEQ multiplex PCR assay. For TCR sequencing, RNA was extracted from every sample and reverse transcribed into cDNA to serve as template. TCRdb provides this immuneACCESS table in a form limited to in-frame rearrangements. Some clones are lacking; in checked studies, under half of them reflect an unresolved V gene, and why the rest are absent is not known. Within this sample are about 110,000 clones, with around 59% of them counted one time only. The ten largest clones take up under 25% of the sample. Sequencing was carried out using CD8+ T cells sorted from blood. These receptors came from a human donor in good health.

This clone has only a few counts. This chain links TRBV4-3 with TRBJ2-6; TRBD1 matches at 8 bases. The germline gives CDR1 LGHNA, CDR2 YSLEER. The CDR3 loop spans 16 amino acids. J lost 2 bases, V lost 2 bases, and 2 bases had no gene match. The DNA for the CDR3 is TGCGCCAGCAGCCAAAGCAGGGGGCCTGGGGCCAACGTCCTGACTTTC. The encoded protein is CASSQSRGPGANVLTF.

This chain connects TRBV13 to TRBJ2-1; 9 positions agree with TRBD2. The germline gives CDR1 PRHDT, CDR2 FYEKMQ (reference sequence). The junction had 6 bases not matched to a gene; V was cut back by 4 bases and J by 5 bases. This CDR3 spans 15 amino acids. The DNA of the CDR3 is TGTGCCAGCAGCTCAAGACTAGCGGCGAACAATGAGCAGTTCTTC. Protein product: CASSSRLAANNEQFF.

The chain uses TRBV4-3 and TRBJ1-1; D uncertain. Trimming removed 0 bases from V and 2 bases from J, with 13 bases in between. The CDR3 runs 16 residues. The germline V gene encodes CDR1 LGHNA and CDR2 YSLEER. The CDR3 nucleotides read TGCGCCAGCAGCCAAGATCTATTGGCAGCCAACACTGAAGCTTTCTTT. This translates into CASSQDLLAANTEAFF.

This clone was seen a handful of times. The genes are TRBV27 and TRBJ1-5; TRBD1 is a possible D gene (6 bases). CDR3 length: 14 residues. V was clipped by 5 bases and J by 7 bases, with 15 bases between them. Looked up from germline, CDR1 is MNHEY and CDR2 is SMNVEV (reference sequence). The CDR3 bases are TGTGCCAGCAGTCCTGGGGGGCTGGGGCAGCCCCAGCATTTT. Amino acids: CASSPGGLGQPQHF.

The gene calls are TRBV6-5 and TRBJ1-2, with unresolved D. V shed 7 bases and J shed 0 bases, with 6 bases lying between them. The CDR3 contains 12 residues. The germline V gene encodes CDR1 MNHEY and CDR2 SVGAGI. The CDR3 protein is CASIGPNYGYTF. The CDR3 nucleotides are TGTGCCAGCATAGGGCCTAACTATGGCTACACCTTC.

V and J are TRBV5-1 and TRBJ2-7; 7 bases are a match to TRBD2. The CDR3 runs to 16 residues. Per germline, CDR1 SGHRS and CDR2 YFSETQ. The trim removed 1 base at V and 4 bases at J, leaving 11 bases unmatched. CDR3 region: CASSLIAGGQLYEQYF. The CDR3 DNA reads as TGCGCCAGCAGCTTGATAGCGGGTGGGCAGTTATACGAGCAGTACTTC.

This sequence joins TRBV6-1 and TRBJ2-7, with no clear D. Deletions cut 5 bases from V and 0 bases from J, with 8 bases between. This CDR3 spans 13 amino acids. Germline V CDR1 and CDR2: MNHNS, SASEGT. The CDR3 bases are TGTGCCAGCAGTATAATTAGCTCCTACGAGCAGTACTTC. Its translation is CASSIISSYEQYF.

J is TRBJ1-1 and V is TRBV2, with D possibly being TRBD1 (6 bases). Trimming stripped 6 bases from V and 3 bases from J, with 17 bases between. CDR1 is SNHLY, CDR2 FYNNEI, per germline. This CDR3 has 15 residues. The CDR3 reads CASSFGTSGDTEAFF. The CDR3 coding sequence is TGTGCCAGCAGCTTCGGGACATCAGGCGACACTGAAGCTTTCTTT. Complete variable domain (other parts from reference TRBV2 and TRBJ1-1): EPEVTQTPSHQVTQMGQEVILRCVPISNHLYFYWYRQILGQKVEFLVSFYNNEISEKSEIFDDQFSVERPDGSNFTLKIRSTKLEDSAMYFCASSFGTSGDTEAFFGQGTRLTVV.

Only a few counts were recorded for this clone. The chain employs TRBV5-4 and TRBJ2-7; 8 nucleotides line up with TRBD1. The V segment lost 4 bases and the J segment 6 bases; nucleotides outside the gene matches: 12. The CDR3 is made up of 15 amino acids. Germline V gives CDR1 SGHNT, CDR2 YYREEE (reference sequence). CDR3 bases: TGTGCCAGCAGCCTCTCTAGTTGGACAGGGACCGAGCAGTACTTC. Its protein is CASSLSSWTGTEQYF.

The rearrangement links TRBV6-6 to TRBJ2-7; 9 bases align to TRBD1. This CDR3 contains 15 residues. The germline CDR1 and CDR2 sequences are MNHNY and SVGAGI (reference sequence). Trimming took 4 bases from V and 4 from J; bases not matched to a gene: 8. The CDR3 coding sequence is TGTGCCAGCAGTTCCGGGACAGGGAATACTTACGAGCAGTACTTC. As protein: CASSSGTGNTYEQYF.

The gene calls are TRBV4-1 and TRBJ2-7, with 9 bases lining up with TRBD2. The CDR3 length is 17 residues. J gave up 2 bases and V 1 base, and 9 bases lay outside the gene matches. Per the germline V gene, CDR1 is MGHRA and CDR2 is YSYEKL. In nucleotides, the CDR3 is TGCGCCAGCAGCCAAGCGGCGGGAGGGGAAGACGCCTACGAGCAGTACTTC. This gives the protein CASSQAAGGEDAYEQYF.

V and J are TRBV14 and TRBJ2-3; 7 positions match TRBD2. The CDR3 sequence is 16 residues long. CDR1 and CDR2 (germline): SGHDN, FVKESK. Trimming at V came to 2 bases and at J to 2 bases, leaving 7 bases not matched to a gene. CDR3 protein: CASSQFNAGVTDTQYF. The CDR3 nucleotides are TGTGCCAGCAGCCAATTTAACGCGGGAGTCACAGATACGCAGTATTTT.

The chain's CDR3 is CASSQVSLAFGEQYF. The CDR3 DNA reads as TGCGCCAGCAGCCAAGTGTCCCTAGCCTTCGGCGAGCAGTACTTC. The V gene is TRBV4-1, the J gene TRBJ2-7; possibly TRBD2 for D (5 bases). Trimming stripped 1 base from V and 6 bases from J, with 16 bases between. This CDR3 is 15 amino acids long. CDR1 and CDR2 from the germline V gene are MGHRA and YSYEKL.

The V and J genes are TRBV27 and TRBJ2-1; 8 positions agree with TRBD1. The CDR3 is 17 amino acids. Germline loops: CDR1 MNHEY, CDR2 SMNVEV (reference sequence). V dropped 6 bases and J dropped 7; count of bases not matched to a gene: 17. The CDR3 loop is CASRKDRGPHSWNEQFF. In DNA, the CDR3 is TGTGCCAGCAGAAAAGACAGGGGACCCCATTCTTGGAATGAGCAGTTCTTC.

This chain uses TRBV9 with TRBJ1-1, with D possibly TRBD1 on 5 matching bases. This CDR3 is 13 amino acids long. Germline assignment: CDR1 SGDLS and CDR2 YYNGEE. Trimming pared 1 base from V and 1 base from J, leaving 5 bases between. The CDR3 DNA is TGTGCCAGCAGCGTACAGGGGAACACTGAAGCTTTCTTT. This sequence encodes CASSVQGNTEAFF.

This rearrangement joins TRBV25-1 to TRBJ2-1, with D hard to call. Looked up from germline, CDR1 is MGHDK and CDR2 is SYGVNS. The CDR3 consists of 16 residues. V gave up 3 bases and J gave up 1 base, with 13 bases separating them. The CDR3 spells CASSETPPFSYNEQFF. CDR3 DNA sequence: TGTGCCAGCAGTGAGACACCCCCCTTTTCCTACAATGAGCAGTTCTTC.

The V and J genes are TRBV28 and TRBJ2-7; 7 bases match TRBD1. The V and J ends lost 3 bases and 3 bases, in that order; junction bases with no gene match: 11. This CDR3 comprises 16 residues. The germline CDR1 and CDR2 sequences are MDHEN and SYDVKM. This CDR3 reads CASSFITGVGNYEQYF. CDR3 DNA: TGTGCCAGCAGTTTTATTACAGGGGTGGGGAACTACGAGCAGTACTTC.

V is TRBV29-1 and J is TRBJ1-1; unclear D gene. The CDR3 sequence is 10 residues long. Germline V gene lookup returns CDR1 SQVTM and CDR2 ANQGSEA. V was shortened by 4 bases and J by 3 bases, with 3 bases between the two germline ends. CDR3: CSVVDTEAFF. The CDR3 DNA is TGCAGCGTTGTGGACACTGAAGCTTTCTTT.

V usage is TRBV29-1 and J usage is TRBJ2-1; 9 nucleotides align to TRBD2. V lost 4 bases and J lost 6; bases outside the gene matches: 13. CDR1 and CDR2 from the germline V gene are SQVTM and ANQGSEA. The CDR3 has 16 residues. In DNA, the CDR3 is TGCAGCGTTGGGTTAGCGGGGGAACGAGGACCCAATGAGCAGTTCTTC. Residues: CSVGLAGERGPNEQFF.

The chain recombines TRBV2 with TRBJ2-1, with 10 bases lining up with TRBD2. After removal of 5 bases from V and 4 bases from J, the junction contained 5 bases not matched to a gene. CDR1 and CDR2 from the germline V gene are SNHLY and FYNNEI. The CDR3 extends over 15 amino acids. The CDR3 region has the DNA TGTGCCAGCAGTCCAGCGGGGGGGACTTACAATGAGCAGTTCTTC. It codes for CASSPAGGTYNEQFF.

The chain employs TRBV7-9 and TRBJ1-1; D ambiguous. The CDR3 loop spans 12 amino acids. V lost 1 base, J lost 7 bases, and 7 bases lay in between. CDR1 and CDR2 (germline): SEHNR, FQNEAQ (reference sequence). The CDR3 loop reads CASSLGFGEAFF. The DNA of the CDR3 is TGTGCCAGCAGCTTAGGGTTCGGTGAAGCTTTCTTT.

The V and J genes are TRBV6-5 and TRBJ2-7; TRBD2 aligns across 9 bases. This CDR3 has 15 residues. The V segment lost 2 bases and the J segment 3 bases; nucleotides outside the gene matches: 5. The V gene's germline CDR1 is MNHEY and CDR2 SVGAGI. CDR3 coding DNA: TGTGCCAGCAGTTACCGGGCTAGCGGGATCTACGAGCAGTACTTC. This gives the protein CASSYRASGIYEQYF.

The chain links TRBV7-9 to TRBJ2-5; 9 positions agree with TRBD2. The V segment lost 1 base and the J segment 3 bases; nucleotides outside the gene matches: 6. Germline CDR1 is SEHNR and CDR2 is FQNEAQ (reference sequence). The CDR3 has 16 residues. CDR3 coding DNA: TGTGCCAGCAGCTTAGGGGCTAGCGGGGCAGAAGAGACCCAGTACTTC. It encodes CASSLGASGAEETQYF.

The rearrangement uses TRBV27 and TRBJ2-7; TRBD1 matches 9 bases. The trim removed 3 bases at V and 3 bases at J, leaving 3 bases unmatched. The CDR3 is 14 amino acids. Germline values: CDR1 MNHEY, CDR2 SMNVEV (reference sequence). CDR3 region: CASSFTGGGYEQYF. The CDR3 DNA reads TGTGCCAGCAGTTTTACAGGGGGCGGCTACGAGCAGTACTTC.

The V and J genes are TRBV18 and TRBJ1-1; D call uncertain. The CDR3 has 13 residues. The V gene lost 3 bases and the J gene lost 6 bases, with 11 bases spanning the gap. Looked up from germline, CDR1 is KGHSH and CDR2 is LQKENI. The CDR3 region is CASSPDGASEAFF. CDR3 nucleotides: TGTGCCAGCTCACCCGACGGTGCCTCTGAAGCTTTCTTT.

This clone has only a few counts. The rearrangement joins TRBV9 to TRBJ2-7, with 13 bases matching TRBD2. Germline values: CDR1 SGDLS, CDR2 YYNGEE. The ends lost 4 bases at V and 2 bases at J; junction bases unmatched: 3. The CDR3 covers 15 residues. The CDR3 DNA reads as TGTGCCAGCAGCTCTACTAGCGGGGGGGCCTACGAGCAGTACTTC. Translation gives CASSSTSGGAYEQYF. The whole variable domain, remainder taken from reference TRBV9 and TRBJ2-7, is DSGVTQTPKHLITATGQRVTLRCSPRSGDLSVYWYQQSLDQGLQFLIQYYNGEERAKGNILERFSAQQFPDLHSELNLSSLELGDSALYFCASSSTSGGAYEQYFGPGTRLTVT.

The V and J genes are TRBV29-1 and TRBJ1-2, with TRBD1 as a possible D gene (5 bases). Trimming removed 7 bases from V and 8 bases from J, with 20 bases in between. The CDR3 contains 13 residues. Germline V lookup: CDR1 SQVTM, CDR2 ANQGSEA. CDR3 DNA sequence: TGCAGCGCGGGGACGTCCAGAGCGCAAGGCTACACCTTC. This gives the protein CSAGTSRAQGYTF. Variable domain in full (rest from reference TRBV29-1 and TRBJ1-2): SAVISQKPSRDICQRGTSLTIQCQVDSQVTMMFWYRQQPGQSLTLIATANQGSEATYESGFVIDKFPISRPNLTFSTLTVSNMSPEDSSIYLCSAGTSRAQGYTFGSGTRLTVV.

The chain employs TRBV28 and TRBJ1-1; D uncertain. Germline CDR1 MDHEN, CDR2 SYDVKM. V was clipped by 0 bases and J by 4 bases, with 12 bases between them. The CDR3 loop spans 15 amino acids. The CDR3 reads CASSLWAGWVTEAFF. The CDR3 bases are TGTGCCAGCAGTTTATGGGCAGGTTGGGTCACTGAAGCTTTCTTT.

The chain joins TRBV9 to TRBJ2-7; weak D call: TRBD1 (7 bases). The germline CDR1 and CDR2 sequences are SGDLS and YYNGEE. The CDR3 is made up of 14 amino acids. Trimming removed 3 bases from V and 3 bases from J, with 13 bases in between. CDR3 sequence reads: CASSAAGQSYEQYF. In nucleotides, the CDR3 is TGTGCCAGCAGCGCGGCGGGACAGAGCTACGAGCAGTACTTC.

This clone was picked up a small number of times. The genes are TRBV15 and TRBJ2-7; possibly TRBD2 for D (6 bases). The CDR3 has 15 amino acids. Trimming left V 6 bases short and J 2 bases short, with 17 bases between. Germline V gene sequence: CDR1 LNHNV, CDR2 YYDKDF (reference sequence). CDR3 nucleotides: TGTGCCACCAGGGGGGGAGTAGCGGAGACCTACGAGCAGTACTTC. Its translation: CATRGGVAETYEQYF.

This clone was seen more than once but under ten times. J is TRBJ2-7 and V is TRBV13; 9 bases fit TRBD1. The V segment lost 4 bases and the J segment 2 bases; nucleotides outside the gene matches: 12. The CDR3 length is 17 residues. The germline V gene has CDR1 PRHDT and CDR2 FYEKMQ (reference sequence). As DNA, the CDR3 is TGTGCCAGCAGCTCCGGACAGGGGCGATTCCTCCCCTACGAGCAGTACTTC. Its protein product is CASSSGQGRFLPYEQYF.